Shown below are 24 T cell receptor beta chains from a single sample sequenced in a study of post-analysis software for immune sequencing data. Findings and limits, study-wide: Roughly 5 TRBV segments (TRBV5-6, TRBV5-1 and TRBV20-1 among them) occurred more frequently in patients than in controls.

Included in the TCR beta cDNA libraries were unique molecular identifiers. TCRdb processed the PCR reads anew with MiXCR; each CDR3 protein has one entry. The profile shows hundreds of thousands of distinct CDR3 sequences, approximately 59% of them singletons. These receptors' targets are unknown. The specimen was blood. Every receptor here comes from a girl aged 2 to 10 with multiple sclerosis.

The chain uses TRBV3-1 and TRBJ2-7; 12 bases fit TRBD2. V lost 4 bases and J lost 2; bases outside the gene matches: 3. Germline V gives CDR1 LGHDT, CDR2 YNNKEL (reference sequence). The CDR3 length is 15 residues. As DNA, the CDR3 is TGTGCCAGCAGCCCAACTAGCGGGGGGACCTACGAGCAGTACTTC. Protein product: CASSPTSGGTYEQYF.

The rearrangement joins TRBV6-5 to TRBJ1-1; no clear D. This CDR3 comprises 14 residues. V lost 2 bases to trimming and J lost 1 base, with 8 bases between them. Germline V CDR1 and CDR2: MNHEY, SVGAGI. The DNA of the CDR3 is TGTGCCAGCAGTTACATCGGTTCGAACACTGAAGCTTTCTTT. This translates into CASSYIGSNTEAFF.

This chain links TRBV6-2 or TRBV6-3 with TRBJ2-1; possibly TRBD1 or TRBD2 for D (5 bases each). Deletions cut 0 bases from V and 6 bases from J, with 9 bases between. Germline assignment: CDR1 MNHEY and CDR2 SVGEGT. The CDR3 has 14 amino acids. This CDR3 is CASSYSWGSNEQFF. The CDR3 DNA reads as TGTGCCAGCAGTTACTCGTGGGGGAGCAATGAGCAGTTCTTC.

The rearrangement joins TRBV10-3 to TRBJ2-6; TRBD1 agrees at 7 bases. With 0 bases clipped from V and 0 bases from J, the junction kept 11 bases outside the gene matches. The CDR3 is 20 amino acids. Germline values: CDR1 ENHRY, CDR2 SYGVKD. The chain's CDR3 is CAISESTQGRGSSGANVLTF. In DNA, the CDR3 is TGTGCCATCAGTGAGTCGACTCAGGGCAGGGGGAGCTCTGGGGCCAACGTCCTGACTTTC.

This clonotype was observed a handful of times. The chain employs TRBV29-1 and TRBJ2-3, with D possibly matching TRBD1 (5 bases). The ends were cut back, 5 bases at V and 3 bases at J, with 18 bases in the middle. There are 15 residues in the CDR3. CDR1 is SQVTM and CDR2 is ANQGSEA in the germline V gene. The CDR3 nucleotides are TGCAGCGTTACCTCGGCCAGGGTTGGTACAGATACGCAGTATTTT. Encoded protein: CSVTSARVGTDTQYF.

This clonotype has just a few counts. This chain joins TRBV5-6 and TRBJ2-1, with 9 bases matching TRBD1. J gave up 6 bases and V 3 bases, and 16 bases lay outside the gene matches. The V gene's germline CDR1 is SGHDT and CDR2 YYEEEE. CDR3 size: 18 residues. The CDR3 sequence is CASSSSRRDRERFNEQFF. The DNA for the CDR3 is TGTGCCAGCAGCTCTAGCCGAAGGGACAGGGAACGATTCAATGAGCAGTTCTTC.

The chain has TRBV15 and TRBJ1-2; D not resolved. Trimming left V 0 bases short and J 5 bases short, with 10 bases between. CDR1 is LNHNV and CDR2 is YYDKDF in the germline V gene (reference sequence). The CDR3 is 14 residues long. CDR3 in DNA: TGTGCCACCAGCAGAGATGCCGGAGGTTATGGCTACACCTTC. Translating gives CATSRDAGGYGYTF.

The chain joins TRBV10-2 to TRBJ2-5; a weak D match, TRBD2 (7 bases). CDR3 length equals 14 residues. Trimming took 6 bases from V and 11 from J, leaving 22 bases between them. Germline-derived CDR1 and CDR2 are WSHSY and SAAADI. CDR3 DNA: TGCGCCAGCAGGGGGCCGGGGGGCGCGTACGGGCAGTACTTC. Translation gives CASRGPGGAYGQYF.

The rearrangement joins TRBV18 to TRBJ1-2, with 9 bases matching TRBD1. CDR1 is KGHSH, CDR2 LQKENI, per germline. The CDR3 has 17 residues. J gave up 4 bases and V 2 bases, and 11 bases lay outside the gene matches. DNA of the CDR3: TGTGCCAGCTCACCAAGTACTCTGACAGGGGGACGCTATGGCTACACCTTC. As protein: CASSPSTLTGGRYGYTF. Variable domain in full (rest from reference TRBV18 and TRBJ1-2): NAGVMQNPRHLVRRRGQEARLRCSPMKGHSHVYWYRQLPEEGLKFMVYLQKENIIDESGMPKERFSAEFPKEGPSILRIQQVVRGDSAAYFCASSPSTLTGGRYGYTFGSGTRLTVV.

This chain uses TRBV5-1 with TRBJ2-1; 7 bases map to TRBD2. The J segment lost 2 bases and the V segment lost 7 bases, leaving 9 bases of the junction unmatched. The CDR3 sequence is 15 residues long. CDR1 is SGHRS, CDR2 YFSETQ, per germline. CDR3 nucleotide sequence: TGCGCCAGCGATATAGCGGGTGACCCCTACAATGAGCAGTTCTTC. This gives the protein CASDIAGDPYNEQFF.

V usage is TRBV7-2 and J usage is TRBJ1-1; D may be TRBD1 (5 bases). Germline V gene data show CDR1 as SGHTA and CDR2 as FQGNSA. The CDR3 loop spans 15 amino acids. Trimming took 2 bases from V and 1 from J, leaving 11 bases between them. CDR3 amino acids: CASSLIGAGNTEAFF. The CDR3 DNA is TGTGCCAGCAGCTTAATAGGGGCGGGGAACACTGAAGCTTTCTTT.

This clonotype was seen more than once but under ten times. This chain connects TRBV10-3 to TRBJ2-7, with TRBD1 matching 9 bases. This CDR3 is built from 17 residues. With 10 bases clipped from V and 0 bases from J, the junction kept 16 bases outside the gene matches. Germline-derived CDR1 and CDR2 are ENHRY and SYGVKD. CDR3 in DNA: TGTGCCACCTCGCCGGGACAGGGTATGTGGGACTCCTACGAGCAGTACTTC. This sequence encodes CATSPGQGMWDSYEQYF.

This clonotype has a handful of counts. The rearrangement links TRBV11-2 to TRBJ2-5, with D maybe TRBD2 (6 bases). The J call may not be correct, given that the DNA end is closer to TRBJ2-7. The germline CDR1 and CDR2 sequences are SGHAT and FQNNGV. The CDR3 extends over 16 amino acids. The DNA for the CDR3 is TGTGCCAGCAGCCCCCGGGCGGGGCTACCTCCCTACGAGCAGTACTTC. It is translated as CASSPRAGLPPYEQYF.

V is TRBV12-3 or TRBV12-4 and J is TRBJ1-5; D call uncertain. This CDR3 spans 13 amino acids. The V and J ends lost 4 bases and 5 bases respectively, with 9 bases between them. The CDR3 nucleotides are TGTGCCAGCAGTTGGACTAGGGATCAGCCCCAGCATTTT. This translates into CASSWTRDQPQHF.

The chain carries TRBV20-1 and TRBJ1-1, with D possibly being TRBD1 (5 bases). The length of the CDR3 is 15 residues. Germline CDR1 reads DFQATT; CDR2 reads SNEGSKA (reference sequence). V lost 4 bases and J 1 base, leaving 16 bases between the germline ends. Here the CDR3 reads CSATPGRGTNTEAFF. The CDR3 bases are TGCAGTGCTACCCCGGGACGCGGTACGAACACTGAAGCTTTCTTT.

This clonotype has a handful of counts. The genes are TRBV12-3 or TRBV12-4 and TRBJ1-1; perhaps TRBD1 as D (5 bases). The CDR3 spans 14 residues. V lost 3 bases and J lost 1, with 9 bases in between. The CDR3 nucleotides read TGTGCCAGCAGTTTCTCGGGGCCGAACACTGAAGCTTTCTTT. Its translation: CASSFSGPNTEAFF.

This clonotype has more than one count but fewer than ten. This chain links TRBV20-1 with TRBJ2-7, with 8 bases matching TRBD1. Per the germline V gene, CDR1 is DFQATT and CDR2 is SNEGSKA (reference sequence). The trim removed 3 bases at V and 3 bases at J, leaving 7 bases unmatched. The CDR3 runs to 14 residues. CDR3 protein: CSASGPGGIYEQYF. The DNA for the CDR3 is TGCAGTGCTAGTGGTCCAGGGGGCATCTACGAGCAGTACTTC.

The V and J genes are TRBV14 and TRBJ1-2; D remains unclear. CDR1 and CDR2 from the germline V gene are SGHDN and FVKESK. V lost 0 bases and J 8 bases, leaving 19 bases between the germline ends. CDR3 length: 16 residues. CDR3 in DNA: TGTGCCAGCAGCCAAGAAGCGGGCCTGTCACTAAGGGGCTACACCTTC. Translated: CASSQEAGLSLRGYTF.

This clonotype was detected only a few times. The chain carries TRBV5-6 and TRBJ1-1; TRBD1 matches 8 bases. The CDR3 extends over 15 amino acids. The V gene's germline CDR1 is SGHDT and CDR2 YYEEEE. The V segment lost 4 bases and the J segment 5 bases; nucleotides outside the gene matches: 10. CDR3 nucleotide sequence: TGTGCCAGCAGCGATGGGCAGGGGGCGAGGACTGAAGCTTTCTTT. Its translation: CASSDGQGARTEAFF.

The genes are TRBV2 and TRBJ2-1; TRBD1 matches 8 bases. Germline V gene lookup returns CDR1 SNHLY and CDR2 FYNNEI. The CDR3 loop spans 16 amino acids. Trimming took 5 bases from V and 2 from J; bases not matched to a gene: 8. CDR3 coding DNA: TGTGCCAGCAGTCCTCCGGGACAGGTAACCTACAATGAGCAGTTCTTC. This gives the protein CASSPPGQVTYNEQFF.

This clonotype occurred a few times. The chain is built from TRBV5-1 and TRBJ1-1; TRBD1 matches at 7 bases. V gave up 4 bases and J gave up 1 base; unmatched junction bases: 7. This CDR3 has 15 residues. The germline V gene has CDR1 SGHRS and CDR2 YFSETQ. The CDR3, as DNA: TGCGCCAGCAGCCCACAGGGGCCTCCGAACACTGAAGCTTTCTTT. Translation: CASSPQGPPNTEAFF. The entire variable domain, with the rest obtained from reference TRBV5-1 and TRBJ1-1, is as follows: KAGVTQTPRYLIKTRGQQVTLSCSPISGHRSVSWYQQTPGQGLQFLFEYFSETQRNKGNFPGRFSGRQFSNSRSEMNVSTLELGDSALYLCASSPQGPPNTEAFFGQGTRLTVV.

This clonotype occurred a few times. The genes are TRBV14 and TRBJ2-1; D perhaps matches TRBD2 (5 bases). There are 12 residues in the CDR3. Per the germline V gene, CDR1 is SGHDN and CDR2 is FVKESK. With 1 base removed from V and 11 bases from J, the gap between germline ends came to 9 bases. The CDR3 DNA is TGTGCCAGCAGCCAAGTCCGGGAAAAGCAGTTCTTC. This sequence encodes CASSQVREKQFF.

The rearrangement links TRBV5-1 to TRBJ2-1, with 7 bases aligning to TRBD1. The length of the CDR3 is 16 residues. Per the germline V gene, CDR1 is SGHRS and CDR2 is YFSETQ. V lost 1 base to trimming and J lost 8 bases; unmatched junction nucleotides: 12. This chain's CDR3 is CASSLWFTGQGDEQFF. CDR3 DNA sequence: TGCGCCAGCAGCTTGTGGTTTACTGGCCAGGGGGATGAGCAGTTCTTC.

The V and J genes are TRBV11-1 and TRBJ2-4; maybe TRBD2 (5 bases). Judging by the DNA end, TRBJ2-7 fits better; the J call may be wrong. The CDR3 contains 12 residues. The germline V gene encodes CDR1 SGHAT and CDR2 FQDESV (reference sequence). The CDR3 DNA is TGTGCCACAAACGGGATCTCCAGCGAGCAGTACTTC. It specifies CATNGISSEQYF.